The 3 T cell receptor beta chains listed next were all sequenced from one sample in a study of regulatory T cells in long-lasting Graves disease. CDR3-region Arm-PCR and iRepertoire HTBI primers produced the TCR beta libraries. TCRdb analysed the multiplex PCR reads with MiXCR anew, one entry per CDR3 protein. The table has 400,000 or so distinct CDR3 sequences, around 22% seen once; the top ten hold over 25%. Time point given: persistent/refractory GD, antithyroid drugs over 5 years with positive TRAb. PBMC-extracted RNA yielded the TCR library. This material consisted of peripheral blood mononuclear cells (PBMCs), taken when the disease was refractory, from a patient treated with antithyroid drugs. Every receptor here comes from a female donor with Graves disease.

The gene calls are TRBV12-3 or TRBV12-4 and TRBJ2-3; possible D gene TRBD2, 6 bases. This CDR3 is built from 16 residues. The V end was cut by 1 base, the J end by 2 bases, with 13 bases between. CDR3 sequence reads: CASSLGRGGYTDTQYF. CDR3 bases: TGTGCCAGCAGTTTAGGGAGGGGAGGTTACACAGATACGCAGTATTTT.

The rearrangement links TRBV7-2 to TRBJ2-2, with D unresolved. The germline V gene encodes CDR1 SGHTA and CDR2 FQGNSA. The ends were cut back, 2 bases at V and 1 base at J, with 5 bases in the middle. This CDR3 is 14 amino acids long. The CDR3 is CASSLKRNTGELFF. The CDR3 region has the DNA TGTGCCAGCAGCTTAAAGCGGAACACCGGGGAGCTGTTTTTT.

Remarks on this clonotype: A much larger clone is a single base away; this may be a read error. This chain uses TRBV6-4 with TRBJ1-2; 10 bases are shared with TRBD1. From germline, CDR1 is MRHNA and CDR2 SNTAGT. The CDR3 length is 16 residues. With V trimmed by 5 bases and J by 6 bases, 12 bases remained unmatched. Here the CDR3 reads CASSPIPGQGKHGYTF. The CDR3 coding sequence is TGTGCCAGCAGTCCAATTCCGGGACAGGGGAAGCATGGCTACACCTTC.